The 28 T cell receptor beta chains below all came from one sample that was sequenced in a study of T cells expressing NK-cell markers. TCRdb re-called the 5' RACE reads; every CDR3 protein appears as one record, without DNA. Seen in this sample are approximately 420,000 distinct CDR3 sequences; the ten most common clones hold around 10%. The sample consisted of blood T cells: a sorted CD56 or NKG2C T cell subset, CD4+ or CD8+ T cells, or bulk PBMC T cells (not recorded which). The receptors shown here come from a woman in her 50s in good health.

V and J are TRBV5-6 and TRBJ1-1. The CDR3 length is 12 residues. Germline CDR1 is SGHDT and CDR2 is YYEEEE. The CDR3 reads CASSLRRNEAFF.

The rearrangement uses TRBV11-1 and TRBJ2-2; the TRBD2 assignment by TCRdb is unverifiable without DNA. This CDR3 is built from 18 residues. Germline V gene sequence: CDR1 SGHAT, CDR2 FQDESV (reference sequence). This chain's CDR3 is CASSLAATTSGRAGELFF.

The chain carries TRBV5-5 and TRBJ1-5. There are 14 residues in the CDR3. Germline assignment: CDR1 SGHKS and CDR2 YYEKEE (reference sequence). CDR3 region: CASSLAAGNQPQHF.

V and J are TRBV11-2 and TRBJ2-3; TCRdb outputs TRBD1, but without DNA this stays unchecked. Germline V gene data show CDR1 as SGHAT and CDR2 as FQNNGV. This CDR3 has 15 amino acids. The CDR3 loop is CASSLEDRQTDTQYF.

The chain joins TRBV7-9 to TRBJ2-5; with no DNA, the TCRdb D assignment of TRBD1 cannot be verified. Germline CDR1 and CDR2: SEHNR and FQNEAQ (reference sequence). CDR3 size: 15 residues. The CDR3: CASSQVPGGMETQYF.

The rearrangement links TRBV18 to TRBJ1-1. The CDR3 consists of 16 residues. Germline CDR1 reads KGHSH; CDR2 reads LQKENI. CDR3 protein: CASSPQRDVMNTEAFF.

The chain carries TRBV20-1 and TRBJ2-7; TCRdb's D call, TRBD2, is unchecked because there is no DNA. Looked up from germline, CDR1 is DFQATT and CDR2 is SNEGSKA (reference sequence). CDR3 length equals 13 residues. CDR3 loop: CSARSRGPDEQYF.

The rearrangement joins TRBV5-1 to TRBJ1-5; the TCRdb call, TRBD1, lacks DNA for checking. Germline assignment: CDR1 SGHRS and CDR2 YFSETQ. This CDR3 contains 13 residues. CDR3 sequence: CAKWGLSNQPQHF.

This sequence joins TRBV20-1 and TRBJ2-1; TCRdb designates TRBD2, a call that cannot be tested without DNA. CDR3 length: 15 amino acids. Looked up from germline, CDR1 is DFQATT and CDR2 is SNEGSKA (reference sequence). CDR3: CSAPPTSGVYNEQFF.

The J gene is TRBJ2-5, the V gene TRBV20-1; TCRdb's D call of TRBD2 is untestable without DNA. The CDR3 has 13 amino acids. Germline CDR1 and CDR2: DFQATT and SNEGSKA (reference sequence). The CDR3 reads CSALKGGRETQYF.

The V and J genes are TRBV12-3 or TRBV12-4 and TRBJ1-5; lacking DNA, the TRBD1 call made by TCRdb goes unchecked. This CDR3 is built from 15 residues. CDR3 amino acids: CASSPDGYSNQPQHF.

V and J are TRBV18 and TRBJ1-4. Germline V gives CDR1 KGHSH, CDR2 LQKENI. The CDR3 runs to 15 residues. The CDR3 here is CASSPPGAANEKLFF.

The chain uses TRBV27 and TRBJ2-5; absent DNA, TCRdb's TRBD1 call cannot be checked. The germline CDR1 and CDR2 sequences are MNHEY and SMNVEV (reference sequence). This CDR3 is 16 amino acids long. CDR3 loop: CASSITGTGGRETQYF.

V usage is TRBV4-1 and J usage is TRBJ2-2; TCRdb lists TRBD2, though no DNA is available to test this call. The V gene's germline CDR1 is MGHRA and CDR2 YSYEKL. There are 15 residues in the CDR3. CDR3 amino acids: CASSPEGSWAGELFF.

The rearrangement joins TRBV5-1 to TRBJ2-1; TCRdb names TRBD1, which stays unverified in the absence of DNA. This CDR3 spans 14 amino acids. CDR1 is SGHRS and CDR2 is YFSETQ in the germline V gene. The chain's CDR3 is CASAKDRVGNEQFF.

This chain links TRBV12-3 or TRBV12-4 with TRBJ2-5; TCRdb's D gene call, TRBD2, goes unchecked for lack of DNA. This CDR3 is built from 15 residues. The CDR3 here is CASSYGRRMQETQYF.

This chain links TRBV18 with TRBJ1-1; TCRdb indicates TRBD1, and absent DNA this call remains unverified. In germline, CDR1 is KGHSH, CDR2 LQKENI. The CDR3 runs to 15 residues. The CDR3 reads CASSPSSVGGTEAFF.

The CDR3 is CASSLKYEQYF. The chain couples TRBV12-3 or TRBV12-4 to TRBJ2-7. This CDR3 has 11 amino acids.

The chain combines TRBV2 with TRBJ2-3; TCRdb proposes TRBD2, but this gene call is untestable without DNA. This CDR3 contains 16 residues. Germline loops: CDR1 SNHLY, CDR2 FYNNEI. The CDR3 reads CASRVEREMGTDTQYF.

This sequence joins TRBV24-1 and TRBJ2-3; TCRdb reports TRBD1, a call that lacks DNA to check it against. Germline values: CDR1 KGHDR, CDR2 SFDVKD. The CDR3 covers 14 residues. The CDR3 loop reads CATQGTGEADTQYF.

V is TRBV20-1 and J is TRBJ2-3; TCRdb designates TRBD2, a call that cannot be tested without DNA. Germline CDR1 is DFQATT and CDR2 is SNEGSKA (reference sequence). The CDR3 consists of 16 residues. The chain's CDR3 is CSASRASGGRTDTQYF.

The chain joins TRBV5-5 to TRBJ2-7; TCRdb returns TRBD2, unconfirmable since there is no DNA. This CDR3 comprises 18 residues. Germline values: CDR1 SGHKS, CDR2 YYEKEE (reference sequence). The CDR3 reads CASSLEKGLADVDYEQYF.

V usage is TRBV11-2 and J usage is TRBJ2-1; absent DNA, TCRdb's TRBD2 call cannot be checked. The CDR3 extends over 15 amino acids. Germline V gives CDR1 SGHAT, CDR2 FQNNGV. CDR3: CASLVAGGGKDEQFF.

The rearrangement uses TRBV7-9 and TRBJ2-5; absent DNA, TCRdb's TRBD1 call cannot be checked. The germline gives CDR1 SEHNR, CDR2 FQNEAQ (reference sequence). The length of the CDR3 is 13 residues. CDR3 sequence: CASGLVGAETQYF.

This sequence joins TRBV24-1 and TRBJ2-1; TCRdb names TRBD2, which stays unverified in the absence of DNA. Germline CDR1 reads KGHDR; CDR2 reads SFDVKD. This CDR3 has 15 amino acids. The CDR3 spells CATSEPGLAVDEQFF.

This CDR3 is CATRGQLHNEQFF. The chain uses TRBV15 and TRBJ2-1; TCRdb reports TRBD1, a call that lacks DNA to check it against. Looked up from germline, CDR1 is LNHNV and CDR2 is YYDKDF (reference sequence). The CDR3 loop spans 13 amino acids.

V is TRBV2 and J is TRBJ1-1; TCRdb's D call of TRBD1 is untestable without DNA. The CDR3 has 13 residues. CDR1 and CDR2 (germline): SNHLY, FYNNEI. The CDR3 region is CASTETGTPEAFF.

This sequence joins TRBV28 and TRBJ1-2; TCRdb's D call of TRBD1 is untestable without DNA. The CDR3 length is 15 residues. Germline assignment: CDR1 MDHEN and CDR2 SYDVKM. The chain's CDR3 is CASSLEGAKNYGYTF.